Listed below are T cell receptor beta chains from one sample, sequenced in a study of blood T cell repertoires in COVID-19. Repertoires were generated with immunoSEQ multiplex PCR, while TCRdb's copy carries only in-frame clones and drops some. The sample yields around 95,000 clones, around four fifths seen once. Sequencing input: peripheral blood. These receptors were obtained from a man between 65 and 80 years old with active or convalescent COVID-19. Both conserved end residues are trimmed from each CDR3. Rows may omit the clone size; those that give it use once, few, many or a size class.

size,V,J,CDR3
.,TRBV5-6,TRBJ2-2,ASSPGLAGWNTGELF
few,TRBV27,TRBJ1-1,ASSHPRLNTEAF
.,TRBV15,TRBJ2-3,ATSRVHGRGQGIVTQY
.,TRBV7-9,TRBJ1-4,ASSRQSTNEKLF
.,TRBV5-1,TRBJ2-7,ASSYGQKYEQY
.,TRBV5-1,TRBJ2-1,ASSLGSGPISNEQF
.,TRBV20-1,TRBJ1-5,SASTVHSNQPQH
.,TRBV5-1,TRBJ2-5,ASSLEGRVEETQY
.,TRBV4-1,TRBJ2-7,ASSQESGLAGGRHSYEQY
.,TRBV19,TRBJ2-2,ASSQPQGVNTGELF
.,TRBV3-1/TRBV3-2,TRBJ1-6,ASSQGWQAS
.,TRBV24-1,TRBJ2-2,ATSDPTAGEVGELF
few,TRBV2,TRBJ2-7,ASSESQGPYEQY
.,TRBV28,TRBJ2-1,ASKAGGGAQNEQF
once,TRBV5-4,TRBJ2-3,ASSDPGLAGADTQY
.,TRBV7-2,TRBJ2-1,ASSLAAAAYNEQF
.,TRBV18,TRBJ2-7,ASSPRGPPFVYEQY
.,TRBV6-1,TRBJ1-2,ASSELTGTGGYT
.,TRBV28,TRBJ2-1,ATAGNNEQF
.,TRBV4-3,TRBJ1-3,ASSQDHAGRTGNTIY
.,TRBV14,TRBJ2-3,ASSQDSGSGIDTQY
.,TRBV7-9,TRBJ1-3,ASNRGTSGNTIY
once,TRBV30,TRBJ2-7,AWGHPGPGTPYEQY
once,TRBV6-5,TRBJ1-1,ASSRTMNTEAF
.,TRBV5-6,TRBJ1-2,ASSLQGAGYGYT
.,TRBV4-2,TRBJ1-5,ASSLFGQAYSNQPQH
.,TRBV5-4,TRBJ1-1,ASSLRQYTEAF
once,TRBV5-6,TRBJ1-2,ASSLRRRTDSYGYT
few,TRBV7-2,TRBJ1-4,ASSLGQLEKLF
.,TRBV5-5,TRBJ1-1,ASSLEGTLNTEAF
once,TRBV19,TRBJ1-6,ASSTQGGSSPLH
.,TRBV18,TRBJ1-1,ASSPGQGGTEAF
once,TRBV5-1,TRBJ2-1,ASSGGSGAVYMDEQF
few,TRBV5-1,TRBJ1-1,ASSFLPGQGTNTEAF
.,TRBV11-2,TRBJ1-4,ASLAPPGSGGEKLF
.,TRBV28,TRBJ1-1,ASREVTDRSTEAF
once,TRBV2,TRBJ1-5,ASSEGGRRGNQPQH
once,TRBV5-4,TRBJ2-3,ASSPRAGGGDTQY
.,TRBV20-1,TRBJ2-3,SARRGDTQY
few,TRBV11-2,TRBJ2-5,ASSPYGQGETQY
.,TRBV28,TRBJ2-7,ASSFTGSSYEQY
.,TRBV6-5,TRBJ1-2,ASRAGGWNYGYT